Each of the 30 T cell receptor beta chains below was sequenced from the same sample in a study of cytomegalovirus exposure and HLA in healthy donors. TCRdb's copy holds only in-frame clones and misses some; the assay was immunoSEQ multiplex PCR. This repertoire shows over 150,000 clones, roughly 88% found once; its top ten account for 10% to 15%. Input material: PBMCs. These receptors all come from a woman between 25 and 40 years old in good health and CMV-seropositive.

This chain joins TRBV28 and TRBJ2-5; D might be TRBD2 (6 bases). The CDR3 sequence is 14 residues long. The germline V gene encodes CDR1 MDHEN and CDR2 SYDVKM. The ends were cut back, 2 bases at V and 2 bases at J, with 9 bases in the middle. CDR3 DNA sequence: TGTGCCAGCAGTTTAGCTAGCGTACAAGAGACCCAGTACTTC. It translates to CASSLASVQETQYF. Using reference TRBV28 and TRBJ2-5 for the parts outside the CDR3, the full variable domain is DVKVTQSSRYLVKRTGEKVFLECVQDMDHENMFWYRQDPGLGLRLIYFSYDVKMKEKGDIPEGYSVSREKKERFSLILESASTNQTSMYLCASSLASVQETQYFGPGTRLLVL.

The chain has TRBV5-1 and TRBJ2-2; perhaps TRBD1 as D (6 bases). Germline CDR1 and CDR2: SGHRS and YFSETQ. Trimming took off 3 bases at V and 1 base at J, with 10 bases between the two ends. The CDR3 is made up of 15 amino acids. CDR3 sequence reads: CASSWGRQNTGELFF. DNA of the CDR3: TGCGCCAGCAGCTGGGGGCGACAGAACACCGGGGAGCTGTTTTTT.

The CDR3: CASSLLGQSYGYTF. In nucleotides, the CDR3 is TGTGCCAGCAGTTTATTGGGACAGAGCTATGGCTACACCTTC. The chain couples TRBV27 to TRBJ1-2; 7 nucleotides align to TRBD1. Per the germline V gene, CDR1 is MNHEY and CDR2 is SMNVEV (reference sequence). V lost 1 base, J lost 4 bases, and 3 bases stayed unmatched. CDR3 length: 14 amino acids.

The V and J genes are TRBV2 and TRBJ1-1; TRBD1 is a possible D gene (5 bases). CDR3 length: 15 residues. Germline CDR1 and CDR2: SNHLY and FYNNEI. Between the trimmed V and J ends, which lost 0 bases and 1 base, there was a span of 9 bases. CDR3 nucleotides: TGTGCCAGCAGTGAAGCAGGTGGACAGAACACTGAAGCTTTCTTT. It specifies CASSEAGGQNTEAFF.

Only one count was recorded for this clone. V and J are TRBV9 and TRBJ2-1; 10 nucleotides line up with TRBD2. Trimming at V came to 3 bases and at J to 3 bases, leaving 6 bases not matched to a gene. This CDR3 contains 16 residues. CDR1 and CDR2 (germline): SGDLS, YYNGEE. CDR3 loop: CASSAWTSGLYNEQFF. The CDR3 DNA reads as TGTGCCAGCAGCGCATGGACTAGCGGACTCTACAATGAGCAGTTCTTC.

This chain connects TRBV9 to TRBJ2-1, with TRBD2 matching over 7 bases. Germline CDR1 reads SGDLS; CDR2 reads YYNGEE. After removal of 3 bases from V and 1 base from J, the junction contained 4 bases not matched to a gene. The length of the CDR3 is 15 residues. In DNA form, the CDR3 reads TGTGCCAGCAGCGCGGGAGGAGAGTCCTACAATGAGCAGTTCTTC. Residues: CASSAGGESYNEQFF.

The chain couples TRBV7-2 to TRBJ2-5; D unresolved. The V and J ends lost 5 bases and 0 bases respectively, with 10 bases between them. This CDR3 contains 14 residues. CDR1 and CDR2 from the germline V gene are SGHTA and FQGNSA. The CDR3 spells CASSPSSYQETQYF. CDR3 coding DNA: TGTGCCAGCAGCCCCTCCTCGTACCAAGAGACCCAGTACTTC.

This rearrangement joins TRBV29-1 to TRBJ2-7; TRBD1 matches 8 bases. CDR1 SQVTM and CDR2 ANQGSEA come from the germline V gene. The length of the CDR3 is 15 residues. V was pared by 1 base and J by 2 bases, with 7 bases of the junction left unmatched. The CDR3 reads CSVEATGTGAYEQYF. CDR3 DNA: TGCAGCGTTGAAGCTACCGGGACAGGAGCCTACGAGCAGTACTTC.

The CDR3 here is CASSLEAGDEQYF. CDR3 in DNA: TGCGCCAGCAGCTTGGAGGCGGGAGACGAGCAGTACTTC. The genes are TRBV5-1 and TRBJ2-7, with 7 positions matching TRBD2. The CDR3 totals 13 residues. J gave up 5 bases and V 0 bases, and 2 bases lay outside the gene matches. In germline, CDR1 is SGHRS, CDR2 YFSETQ.

The chain has TRBV28 and TRBJ2-7, with 10 bases fitting TRBD1. Germline values: CDR1 MDHEN, CDR2 SYDVKM. CDR3 length equals 15 residues. The V and J ends lost 2 bases and 3 bases, in that order; junction bases with no gene match: 4. The CDR3 sequence: CASSLRGTGVYEQYF. The CDR3 coding sequence is TGTGCCAGCAGTTTACGAGGGACAGGGGTCTACGAGCAGTACTTC. Full variable domain (outside the CDR3, taken from reference TRBV28 and TRBJ2-7): DVKVTQSSRYLVKRTGEKVFLECVQDMDHENMFWYRQDPGLGLRLIYFSYDVKMKEKGDIPEGYSVSREKKERFSLILESASTNQTSMYLCASSLRGTGVYEQYFGPGTRLTVT.

V and J are TRBV28 and TRBJ1-5, with no clear D. The germline CDR1 and CDR2 sequences are MDHEN and SYDVKM. The ends were cut back, 7 bases at V and 2 bases at J, with 12 bases in the middle. CDR3 length: 14 residues. For the CDR3, the DNA is TGTGCCAGCATCCGGGTCCCGGGCAATCAGCCCCAGCATTTT. It encodes CASIRVPGNQPQHF.

This clone showed up just a few times. The chain uses TRBV11-2 and TRBJ2-2, with 7 bases fitting TRBD1. CDR3 size: 14 residues. The germline CDR1 and CDR2 sequences are SGHAT and FQNNGV. Trimming cost V 5 bases and J 3 bases; bases outside gene matches: 3. CDR3 in DNA: TGTGCCAGCAGCCGACAGGGATACACCGGGGAGCTGTTTTTT. Protein product: CASSRQGYTGELFF. Based on the CDR3 plus reference TRBV11-2 and TRBJ2-2, the full variable domain is EAGVAQSPRYKIIEKRQSVAFWCNPISGHATLYWYQQILGQGPKLLIQFQNNGVVDDSQLPKDRFSAERLKGVDSTLKIQPAKLEDSAVYLCASSRQGYTGELFFGEGSRLTVL.

The CDR3, as DNA: TGCAGCGTTGGCCTAGCAGACAATGAGCAGTTCTTC. Protein product: CSVGLADNEQFF. V gene TRBV29-1 combines with J gene TRBJ2-1, with D perhaps TRBD2 (5 bases). The CDR3 consists of 12 residues. CDR1 and CDR2 from the germline V gene are SQVTM and ANQGSEA. V gave up 4 bases and J gave up 5 bases, with 9 bases separating them.

J is TRBJ1-2 and V is TRBV27; maybe TRBD1 (5 bases). CDR1 is MNHEY, CDR2 SMNVEV, per germline (reference sequence). The CDR3 runs 15 residues. Deletions cut 0 bases from V and 4 bases from J, with 12 bases between. The CDR3 DNA reads TGTGCCAGCAGTTTATCGGAAGGGGATTTCTATGGCTACACCTTC. It translates to CASSLSEGDFYGYTF.

Only a few counts were recorded for this clone. The chain employs TRBV2 and TRBJ1-5, with D unresolved. The germline CDR1 and CDR2 sequences are SNHLY and FYNNEI. The CDR3 is 14 amino acids. Trimming stripped 4 bases from V and 7 bases from J, with 14 bases between. CDR3 loop: CASSVGEGLQPQHF. CDR3 nucleotide sequence: TGTGCCAGCAGTGTCGGGGAGGGCTTGCAGCCCCAGCATTTT.

This chain joins TRBV28 and TRBJ1-2; TRBD1 matches at 8 bases. The germline gives CDR1 MDHEN, CDR2 SYDVKM. J was trimmed by 4 bases and V by 7 bases; bases with no gene match: 5. CDR3 length: 13 amino acids. For the CDR3, the DNA is TGTGCCAGCACCATTGACAGGGGCTATGGCTACACCTTC. The encoded protein is CASTIDRGYGYTF.

V gene TRBV27 combines with J gene TRBJ2-1, with 8 bases identical to TRBD1. Trimming cost V 3 bases and J 2 bases; bases outside gene matches: 3. Per the germline V gene, CDR1 is MNHEY and CDR2 is SMNVEV (reference sequence). The CDR3 totals 15 residues. This CDR3 reads CASSFRQGTYNEQFF. In DNA, the CDR3 is TGTGCCAGCAGTTTTCGACAGGGGACCTACAATGAGCAGTTCTTC.

V and J are TRBV6-1 and TRBJ2-1; D possibly corresponds to TRBD2 (6 bases). V lost 6 bases, J lost 1 base, and 13 bases lay in between. CDR1 and CDR2 from the germline V gene are MNHNS and SASEGT. The CDR3 runs 15 residues. The CDR3 protein is CASSPGRGSYNEQFF. CDR3 sequence (DNA): TGTGCCAGCAGCCCGGGGCGGGGTTCCTACAATGAGCAGTTCTTC.

The rearrangement joins TRBV14 to TRBJ2-5, with D possibly TRBD1 on 5 matching bases. CDR1 and CDR2 (germline): SGHDN, FVKESK. The V gene lost 2 bases and the J gene lost 5 bases, with 9 bases spanning the gap. There are 13 residues in the CDR3. The CDR3, as DNA: TGTGCCAGCAGCCAACTGGGGCGGGAGACCCAGTACTTC. It translates to CASSQLGRETQYF.

This chain joins TRBV27 and TRBJ2-3; D gene uncertain. V was cut by 7 bases and J by 8 bases, with 19 bases left in between. Germline CDR1 MNHEY, CDR2 SMNVEV (reference sequence). The CDR3 length is 14 residues. CDR3 nucleotide sequence: TGTGCCAGCACCCCAATCGAGCAAAAGTTTACGCAGTATTTT. Protein product: CASTPIEQKFTQYF.

The J gene is TRBJ2-2, the V gene TRBV5-1, with D perhaps TRBD1 (5 bases). Germline V CDR1 and CDR2: SGHRS, YFSETQ. The CDR3 is 13 residues long. Trimming removed 0 bases from V and 5 bases from J, with 5 bases in between. The CDR3 DNA sequence: TGCGCCAGCAGCTTGGACAGGACCGGGGAGCTGTTTTTT. Translated: CASSLDRTGELFF.

The V call is TRBV6-5, the J call TRBJ1-1; D perhaps matches TRBD1 (6 bases). The CDR3 contains 15 residues. V lost 4 bases and J 4 bases, leaving 16 bases between the germline ends. In germline, CDR1 is MNHEY, CDR2 SVGAGI. CDR3 region: CASSSDRRSTTEAFF. CDR3 DNA: TGTGCCAGCAGTTCAGACAGGAGATCCACCACTGAAGCTTTCTTT.

The genes are TRBV28 and TRBJ2-5, with 7 bases that match TRBD1. With V trimmed by 5 bases and J by 4 bases, 10 bases remained unmatched. The CDR3 has 15 amino acids. Germline lookup yields CDR1 MDHEN and CDR2 SYDVKM. CDR3 protein: CASSRTGGLPETQYF. The CDR3 DNA reads as TGTGCCAGCAGTCGGACAGGTGGGTTGCCAGAGACCCAGTACTTC.

The chain joins TRBV27 to TRBJ1-2; weak D call: TRBD1 (5 bases). The CDR3 has 17 amino acids. CDR1 and CDR2 from the germline V gene are MNHEY and SMNVEV (reference sequence). V was clipped by 3 bases and J by 2 bases, with 19 bases between them. The CDR3 coding sequence is TGTGCCAGCAGTTTTTCGGGGGAAGGTCCCATAAACTATGGCTACACCTTC. As protein: CASSFSGEGPINYGYTF.

This clone was recorded a few times. The rearrangement joins TRBV5-6 to TRBJ1-3; D unclear. The CDR3 has 13 residues. The V gene lost 7 bases and the J gene lost 0 bases, with 8 bases spanning the gap. Germline CDR1 SGHDT, CDR2 YYEEEE. This CDR3 is CASGLISGNTIYF. The CDR3 DNA reads TGTGCCAGCGGCCTGATCTCTGGAAACACCATATATTTT. Based on the CDR3 plus reference TRBV5-6 and TRBJ1-3, the full variable domain is DAGVTQSPTHLIKTRGQQVTLRCSPKSGHDTVSWYQQALGQGPQFIFQYYEEEERQRGNFPDRFSGHQFPNYSSELNVNALLLGDSALYLCASGLISGNTIYFGEGSWLTVV.

The chain has TRBV9 and TRBJ2-7, with TRBD2 identical over 15 bases. CDR3 size: 17 residues. The junction had 5 bases not matched to a gene; V was cut back by 3 bases and J by 1 base. The germline V gene has CDR1 SGDLS and CDR2 YYNGEE. As DNA, the CDR3 is TGTGCCAGCAGCGCAGCAGGACTAGCGGGAGGGTCCTACGAGCAGTACTTC. It encodes CASSAAGLAGGSYEQYF. The variable domain in full, completed from reference TRBV9 and TRBJ2-7, reads DSGVTQTPKHLITATGQRVTLRCSPRSGDLSVYWYQQSLDQGLQFLIQYYNGEERAKGNILERFSAQQFPDLHSELNLSSLELGDSALYFCASSAAGLAGGSYEQYFGPGTRLTVT.

Concerning this clone: The sample carries other DNA sequences with the same CDR3. The chain uses TRBV29-1 and TRBJ2-1; D unresolved. Germline CDR1 reads SQVTM; CDR2 reads ANQGSEA. The CDR3 spans 12 residues. Deletions cut 5 bases from V and 6 bases from J, with 11 bases between. The DNA for the CDR3 is TGCAGCGTTCGGGTGTCTGGCAATGAGCAGTTCTTC. It encodes CSVRVSGNEQFF.

The sample holds one count of this clone. The rearrangement links TRBV7-2 to TRBJ2-3; D unclear. The germline V and J ends were trimmed by 0 bases and 6 bases, with 10 bases remaining between them. The CDR3 length is 14 residues. Germline assignment: CDR1 SGHTA and CDR2 FQGNSA. The CDR3 region is CASSLAVFPDTQYF. The DNA of the CDR3 is TGTGCCAGCAGCTTAGCTGTTTTCCCTGATACGCAGTATTTT.

Only a few counts were recorded for this clone. The chain has TRBV29-1 and TRBJ1-2, with D unresolved. The germline V gene has CDR1 SQVTM and CDR2 ANQGSEA. This CDR3 has 13 amino acids. Trimming pared 2 bases from V and 4 bases from J, leaving 11 bases between. CDR3 nucleotides: TGCAGCGTTGAAAGGCAGGCCGGCTATGGCTACACCTTC. This sequence encodes CSVERQAGYGYTF.

This clone turned up a few times. The chain uses TRBV30 and TRBJ1-5; no reliable D call. CDR3 length equals 13 residues. The V gene lost 1 base and the J gene lost 3 bases, with 7 bases spanning the gap. The germline CDR1 and CDR2 sequences are GTSNPN and SVGIG (reference sequence). CDR3 DNA sequence: TGTGCCTGGAGTGCGCAGGTCAATCAGCCCCAGCATTTT. Its protein is CAWSAQVNQPQHF.